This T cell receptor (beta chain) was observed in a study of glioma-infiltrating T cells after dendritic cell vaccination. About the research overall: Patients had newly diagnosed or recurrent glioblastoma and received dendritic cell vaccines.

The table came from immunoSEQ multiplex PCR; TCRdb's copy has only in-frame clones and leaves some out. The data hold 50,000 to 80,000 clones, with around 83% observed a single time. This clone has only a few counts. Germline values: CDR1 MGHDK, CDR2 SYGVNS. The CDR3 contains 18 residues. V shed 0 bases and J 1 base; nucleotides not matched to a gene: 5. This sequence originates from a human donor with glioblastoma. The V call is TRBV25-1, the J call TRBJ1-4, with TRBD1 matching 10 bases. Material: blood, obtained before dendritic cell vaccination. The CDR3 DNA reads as TGTGCCAGCAGTGAATATGTAGGACAGGGGGTAACTAATGAAAAACTGTTTTTT. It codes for CASSEYVGQGVTNEKLFF.